This T cell receptor (beta chain) was recorded in a study of blood T cell repertoires in COVID-19. Across the study: The origin of the acute and convalescent COVID-19 samples was the United States, Italy and Spain. The analysed material was cDNA or gDNA that came from T cells, B-cell-depleted T cells, or PBMCs.

Germline V gene sequence: CDR1 MDHEN, CDR2 SYDVKM. This CDR3 region has 17 residues. The ends lost 7 bases at V and 2 bases at J; junction bases unmatched: 11. In the authors' workflow: Amplification of reference gene primers was used by the study to estimate nucleated cell counts. Method: immunoSEQ multiplex PCR; TCRdb's copy keeps in-frame clones and lacks some. That table gives V, J and clone size, and the DNA gave D and trimming. The data contain roughly 150,000 clones, roughly 84% of them singletons. Input material: peripheral blood. The rearrangement uses TRBV28 and TRBJ2-6; TRBD1 matches at 7 bases. The TCR originated in a man of 80 years or more with COVID-19, enrolled during active disease. This chain's CDR3 is CASTPTGLRPGANVLTF. The CDR3 nucleotides read TGTGCCAGCACCCCGACAGGGCTACGCCCTGGGGCCAACGTCCTGACTTTC.